These 27 T cell receptor beta chains were sequenced from one sample in a study of blood T cell repertoires in COVID-19. Sequenced by immunoSEQ multiplex PCR; TCRdb stores in-frame clones only, minus some. The table lists about 100,000 clones, approximately 84% of them singletons, with approximately 7% in the top ten. What was sequenced was peripheral blood. These receptors came from a man aged 30 to 39 in a cohort sampled during active COVID-19.

The rearrangement joins TRBV6-6 to TRBJ1-3; D gene uncertain. There are 14 residues in the CDR3. V shed 2 bases and J shed 2 bases, with 7 bases lying between them. Germline V gene data show CDR1 as MNHNY and CDR2 as SVGAGI (reference sequence). In DNA, the CDR3 is TGTGCCAGCAGTTACGACAAGGCTGGAAACACCATATATTTT. Its protein is CASSYDKAGNTIYF.

The V and J genes are TRBV6-5 and TRBJ2-7; the D gene is possibly TRBD1 (5 bases). This CDR3 region has 14 residues. The germline V and J ends were trimmed by 7 bases and 1 base, with 14 bases remaining between them. Germline CDR1 is MNHEY and CDR2 is SVGAGI. The CDR3 spells CASNRQGSSYEQYF. CDR3 nucleotide sequence: TGTGCCAGCAACCGTCAGGGTTCATCCTACGAGCAGTACTTC.

The chain couples TRBV7-3 to TRBJ2-3; D is undetermined. The CDR3 totals 13 residues. The V gene's germline CDR1 is SGHTA and CDR2 FQGTGA. V gave up 2 bases and J gave up 4 bases, with 7 bases separating them. The CDR3 nucleotides are TGTGCCAGCAGCTTATCACTGGCAGATACGCAGTATTTT. Its translation is CASSLSLADTQYF. Filled out from reference TRBV7-3 and TRBJ2-3, the complete variable domain reads GAGVSQTPSNKVTEKGKYVELRCDPISGHTALYWYRQSLGQGPEFLIYFQGTGAADDSGLPNDRFFAVRPEGSVSTLKIQRTERGDSAVYLCASSLSLADTQYFGPGTRLTVL.

The J gene is TRBJ2-1, the V gene TRBV6-2 or TRBV6-3; weak D call: TRBD2 (6 bases). Germline CDR1 reads MNHEY; CDR2 reads SVGEGT. CDR3 length equals 12 residues. V was clipped by 6 bases and J by 12 bases, with 15 bases between them. CDR3 DNA: TGTGCCAGCAGCCCGCTCTCCGGGGGGCAGTTCTTC. Its protein is CASSPLSGGQFF.

The J gene is TRBJ1-2, the V gene TRBV12-3 or TRBV12-4, with D uncertain. The CDR3 totals 12 residues. Trimming shortened V by 10 bases and J by 7 bases, and 16 bases separated the two germline ends. Here the CDR3 DNA reads TGTGCCACCAAAGATGGGAGGCCTGGCTACACCTTC. Amino acids: CATKDGRPGYTF.

V is TRBV5-4 and J is TRBJ2-1, with D unresolved. Looked up from germline, CDR1 is SGHNT and CDR2 is YYREEE (reference sequence). V lost 1 base to trimming and J lost 0 bases, with 11 bases between them. CDR3 length equals 16 residues. The CDR3 nucleotides are TGTGCCAGCAGCTTGATAACAGAGAGCTCCTACAATGAGCAGTTCTTC. Translation: CASSLITESSYNEQFF. The full variable domain, in which reference TRBV5-4 and TRBJ2-1 provide the parts outside the CDR3, is ETGVTQSPTHLIKTRGQQVTLRCSSQSGHNTVSWYQQALGQGPQFIFQYYREEENGRGNFPPRFSGLQFPNYSSELNVNALELDDSALYLCASSLITESSYNEQFFGPGTRLTVL.

The rearrangement joins TRBV28 to TRBJ2-3; 15 bases are shared with TRBD2. There are 21 residues in the CDR3. Germline V lookup: CDR1 MDHEN, CDR2 SYDVKM. The V gene end was trimmed by 4 bases and the J gene end by 3 bases; junction bases not matched to a gene: 17. In DNA form, the CDR3 reads TGTGCCAGCAGTTATGCGTGGGCGGTTGGACTAGCGGGGGGGCGGACAGATACGCAGTATTTT. This codes for CASSYAWAVGLAGGRTDTQYF.

The chain carries TRBV19 and TRBJ1-6, with 8 bases aligning to TRBD1. CDR3 size: 13 residues. Germline V gene data show CDR1 as LNHDA and CDR2 as SQIVND (reference sequence). J lost 7 bases, V lost 6 bases, and 2 bases had no gene match. The CDR3 here is CASRTGANSPLHF. The CDR3 DNA follows: TGTGCCAGTAGGACAGGGGCAAATTCACCCCTCCACTTT.

The V gene is TRBV7-6, the J gene TRBJ1-1, with 9 bases matching TRBD1. Germline V gene sequence: CDR1 SGHVS, CDR2 FNYEAQ. The V and J ends lost 5 bases and 4 bases, in that order; junction bases with no gene match: 8. This CDR3 spans 15 amino acids. DNA of the CDR3: TGTGCCAGCAGCCGTTACGGACAGGGGTCCACTGAAGCTTTCTTT. It specifies CASSRYGQGSTEAFF.

This chain links TRBV10-3 with TRBJ1-4; TRBD1 agrees at 9 bases. With V trimmed by 0 bases and J by 5 bases, 7 bases remained unmatched. The germline CDR1 and CDR2 sequences are ENHRY and SYGVKD. The CDR3 extends over 17 amino acids. The CDR3 protein is CAISESKKTGGNEKLFF. In DNA, the CDR3 is TGTGCCATCAGTGAGTCGAAAAAGACAGGGGGGAATGAAAAACTGTTTTTT.

The chain carries TRBV6-6 and TRBJ1-3; 8 bases map to TRBD1. The J segment lost 1 base and the V segment lost 5 bases, leaving 4 bases of the junction unmatched. Germline V CDR1 and CDR2: MNHNY, SVGAGI (reference sequence). This CDR3 comprises 15 residues. CDR3 protein: CASSPDRGSGNTIYF. CDR3 sequence (DNA): TGTGCCAGCAGTCCTGACAGGGGTTCTGGAAACACCATATATTTT.

The rearrangement uses TRBV4-1 and TRBJ2-3; possibly TRBD2 for D (7 bases). Trimming took 2 bases from V and 3 from J, leaving 12 bases between them. CDR1 MGHRA and CDR2 YSYEKL come from the germline V gene. This CDR3 has 15 amino acids. CDR3 DNA sequence: TGCGCCAGCAGCCAAATCGGGGGGCGGACAGATACGCAGTATTTT. Its protein product is CASSQIGGRTDTQYF.

This clone was observed a single time. CDR3: CASSERGGGNEQFF. CDR3 DNA: TGCGCCAGCAGTGAGCGGGGGGGCGGCAATGAGCAGTTCTTC. The rearrangement links TRBV10-2 to TRBJ2-1, with 8 bases fitting TRBD2. This CDR3 has 14 residues. V was pared by 2 bases and J by 6 bases, with 3 bases of the junction left unmatched. The germline V gene has CDR1 WSHSY and CDR2 SAAADI.

The V call is TRBV6-5, the J call TRBJ1-1, with 7 bases lining up with TRBD1. Unmatched junction bases numbered 14, after V lost 6 bases and J lost 7 bases. This CDR3 has 15 amino acids. Germline V lookup: CDR1 MNHEY, CDR2 SVGAGI. The DNA for the CDR3 is TGTGCCAGCAGCGACCTCCCGACAGGGCGGGTTGAAGCTTTCTTT. Encoded protein: CASSDLPTGRVEAFF.

The chain is built from TRBV9 and TRBJ1-1; 8 bases are shared with TRBD1. Germline V gene lookup returns CDR1 SGDLS and CDR2 YYNGEE. With 1 base clipped from V and 5 bases from J, the junction kept 4 bases outside the gene matches. The CDR3 totals 14 residues. CDR3 coding DNA: TGTGCCAGCAGCGTAATTCAGGGGGCGACTGAAGCTTTCTTT. Protein sequence: CASSVIQGATEAFF. Combining the CDR3 with reference TRBV9 and TRBJ1-1 gives the whole variable domain DSGVTQTPKHLITATGQRVTLRCSPRSGDLSVYWYQQSLDQGLQFLIQYYNGEERAKGNILERFSAQQFPDLHSELNLSSLELGDSALYFCASSVIQGATEAFFGQGTRLTVV.

The chain joins TRBV19 to TRBJ2-1; TRBD1 aligns across 9 bases. With 5 bases clipped from V and 4 bases from J, the junction kept 6 bases outside the gene matches. The germline CDR1 and CDR2 sequences are LNHDA and SQIVND (reference sequence). This CDR3 region has 15 residues. CDR3 in DNA: TGTGCCAGTAGTTCCTCGGGACAGGGATACAATGAGCAGTTCTTC. Its translation: CASSSSGQGYNEQFF.

The V and J genes are TRBV7-6 and TRBJ1-2, with D perhaps TRBD1 (5 bases). Germline CDR1 is SGHVS and CDR2 is FNYEAQ. V lost 4 bases to trimming and J lost 6 bases, with 18 bases between them. CDR3 length: 15 amino acids. The CDR3 DNA sequence: TGTGCCAGCAGCTCCCCCGCGACAGCAATTGATGGCTACACCTTC. Translation gives CASSSPATAIDGYTF.

This chain links TRBV2 with TRBJ1-2; D is perhaps TRBD1 (5 bases). Germline CDR1 SNHLY, CDR2 FYNNEI. The CDR3 covers 13 residues. Trimming removed 4 bases from V and 5 bases from J, with 11 bases in between. CDR3 DNA: TGTGCCAGCAGTGCTGACAGAAGATATGGCTACACCTTC. This gives the protein CASSADRRYGYTF.

The rearrangement uses TRBV7-5 and TRBJ2-4; the D segment call TRBD1 is taken from the table without a DNA check. TRBV7-5 has pseudogene status. The CDR3 has 17 amino acids. DNA for the CDR3: TGTGCCAGAAGCTTAGGTACAGGGATTCTAGCCAAAAACATTCAGTACTTC. Protein product: CARSLGTGILAKNIQYF.

The V and J genes are TRBV19 and TRBJ1-1; possible D gene TRBD1, 5 bases. V was cut by 1 base and J by 2 bases, with 20 bases left in between. Germline lookup yields CDR1 LNHDA and CDR2 SQIVND (reference sequence). The CDR3 has 18 residues. CDR3 amino acids: CASSIARAGTRLNTEAFF. The CDR3 DNA follows: TGTGCCAGTAGTATAGCCAGGGCAGGGACTCGTCTTAACACTGAAGCTTTCTTT.

The chain uses TRBV7-9 and TRBJ2-1, with a possible D match to TRBD2 (5 bases). Looked up from germline, CDR1 is SEHNR and CDR2 is FQNEAQ (reference sequence). Trimming took 5 bases from V and 5 from J, leaving 16 bases between them. CDR3 length: 15 amino acids. The CDR3 is CASSPNSGKHNEQFF. The CDR3 DNA sequence: TGTGCCAGCAGCCCGAATTCGGGAAAGCACAATGAGCAGTTCTTC.

The chain carries TRBV2 and TRBJ2-7; 9 bases are a match to TRBD2. Germline assignment: CDR1 SNHLY and CDR2 FYNNEI. The CDR3 is 15 amino acids. The V segment lost 4 bases and the J segment 0 bases; nucleotides outside the gene matches: 4. The CDR3 here is CASSGGSGSSYEQYF. CDR3 in DNA: TGTGCCAGCAGTGGGGGTAGCGGGAGCTCCTACGAGCAGTACTTC. Complete variable domain (other parts from reference TRBV2 and TRBJ2-7): EPEVTQTPSHQVTQMGQEVILRCVPISNHLYFYWYRQILGQKVEFLVSFYNNEISEKSEIFDDQFSVERPDGSNFTLKIRSTKLEDSAMYFCASSGGSGSSYEQYFGPGTRLTVT.

V usage is TRBV9 and J usage is TRBJ2-2, with 11 bases aligning to TRBD1. The CDR3 totals 18 residues. V was pared by 0 bases and J by 0 bases, with 4 bases of the junction left unmatched. Germline V gene data show CDR1 as SGDLS and CDR2 as YYNGEE. The CDR3 DNA is TGTGCCAGCAGCGTAGTATCGGGACAGGGGGCGAACACCGGGGAGCTGTTTTTT. Its protein is CASSVVSGQGANTGELFF.

The rearrangement links TRBV30 to TRBJ1-2; 11 bases are shared with TRBD1. From germline, CDR1 is GTSNPN and CDR2 SVGIG (reference sequence). Trimming at V came to 8 bases and at J to 2 bases, leaving 4 bases not matched to a gene. CDR3 length: 13 residues. In DNA form, the CDR3 reads TGTGCCCAGGACAGGGGGCGAAACTATGGCTACACCTTC. It yields the protein CAQDRGRNYGYTF. Together with reference TRBV30 and TRBJ1-2, the CDR3 gives the full variable domain: SQTIHQWPATLVQPVGSPLSLECTVEGTSNPNLYWYRQAAGRGLQLLFYSVGIGQISSEVPQNLSASRPQDRQFILSSKKLLLSDSGFYLCAQDRGRNYGYTFGSGTRLTVV.

This sequence joins TRBV2 and TRBJ2-7; D may be TRBD1 (6 bases). The CDR3 extends over 14 amino acids. V shed 6 bases and J shed 3 bases, with 15 bases lying between them. Germline-derived CDR1 and CDR2 are SNHLY and FYNNEI. CDR3 coding DNA: TGTGCCAGCAGATCACAGGGAATCGGCTACGAGCAGTACTTC. Residues: CASRSQGIGYEQYF.

The chain employs TRBV3-1 (or the pseudogene TRBV3-2) and TRBJ1-3, with a possible D match to TRBD1 (5 bases). Germline V gene data show CDR1 as LGHDT and CDR2 as YNNKEL (reference sequence). This CDR3 has 14 amino acids. Trimming removed 6 bases from V and 0 bases from J, with 9 bases in between. CDR3 sequence: CASSPTDSGNTIYF. The CDR3 DNA reads TGTGCCAGCAGTCCGACAGACTCTGGAAACACCATATATTTT.

The V gene is TRBV7-2, the J gene TRBJ1-2, with 8 nucleotides matching TRBD1. The CDR3 extends over 15 amino acids. Trimming cost V 4 bases and J 4 bases; bases outside gene matches: 8. Per germline, CDR1 SGHTA and CDR2 FQGNSA. This CDR3 is CASSSHTGTGYGYTF. CDR3 DNA: TGTGCCAGCAGCTCCCATACCGGGACAGGCTATGGCTACACCTTC.